The rows below give T cell receptor beta chains drawn from one sample of a study of T cell responses to AZD1222 COVID-19 vaccine. Here immunoSEQ multiplex PCR was the method, and the copy in TCRdb shows in-frame clones only, minus some. This sample yields about 120,000 clones, of which approximately 86% are seen a single time; about 16% belongs to the top ten. The specimen was peripheral blood, collected 28 days after the second AZD1222 dose. These receptor sequences come from an adult who received the AZD1222 COVID-19 vaccine. Each CDR3 is given without its conserved first and last residue.

TRBJ1-5 13 TRBV12-5 ASGLVNFASQPQH
TRBJ1-1 12 TRBV2 ASSEGPGNTEAF
TRBJ1-1 11 TRBV6-5 ASRETTDTEAF
TRBJ2-1 11 TRBV27 ASSPGGLGEQF
TRBJ2-1 12 TRBV11-2 ASSFRAADGEQF
TRBJ2-7 13 TRBV3-1/TRBV3-2 ASSQVGDRDYEQY
TRBJ2-3 14 TRBV7-2 ASSSRTGASTDTQY
TRBJ1-2 13 TRBV4-3 ASSQDTGGVYGYT
TRBJ2-7 14 TRBV13 ASSRGGAGTPYEQY
TRBJ1-1 11 TRBV4-2 ASRAGGPTEAF
TRBJ2-1 14 TRBV24-1 ATSDTTSGAYNEQF
TRBJ2-2 12 TRBV11-2 ASSSRTVTGELF
TRBJ2-2 14 TRBV5-4 ASSLVGQAGTGELF
TRBJ1-3 11 TRBV6-5 ATSTRGGNTIY
TRBJ2-1 14 TRBV5-1 ASSAGQGALGSEQF
TRBJ1-4 14 TRBV5-8 ASRPKRVSANEKLF
TRBJ2-3 15 TRBV24-1 ATSDLAPSGRTDTQY
TRBJ1-2 13 TRBV7-2 ASSLSDRPAGGYT
TRBJ2-7 13 TRBV7-8 ASSLRWGEGYEQY
TRBJ2-3 12 TRBV24-1 ATSDLLSTDTQY
TRBJ1-5 13 TRBV7-2 ASSLGNRIYQPQH
TRBJ2-3 12 TRBV3-1/TRBV3-2 ASSQGDGTDTQY
TRBJ1-1 12 TRBV5-4 ATDTGIMGTEAF
TRBJ1-2 10 TRBV12-3/TRBV12-4 ASSGGDYGYT
TRBJ2-5 14 TRBV9 ASSVDPGRAQETQY
TRBJ2-1 9 TRBV19 ASLRWNEQF
TRBJ1-1 12 TRBV13 ASSRPGGNTEAF
TRBJ1-3 11 TRBV10-3 AISEPVGNTIY
TRBJ2-2 14 TRBV7-3 ASSPRVGYDTGELF
TRBJ1-4 14 TRBV7-2 ASSLGHAATNEKLF
TRBJ1-6 10 TRBV28 ASSGPHSPLH
TRBJ1-1 13 TRBV15 ATSRDLSGSTEAF
TRBJ1-1 16 TRBV11-2 ASSLDWGKEGPNTEAF
TRBJ2-5 12 TRBV6-5 ASARTGGVQTQY
TRBJ2-5 12 TRBV13 ASSRGGFQETQY
TRBJ2-3 14 TRBV3-1/TRBV3-2 ASSQRPLGSTDTQY
TRBJ2-1 13 TRBV5-4 ASSATGPGDNEQF
TRBJ1-2 12 TRBV11-2 ASSQIRGTYGYT
TRBJ2-1 15 TRBV9 ASSVAAGTSIGNEQF
TRBJ1-1 13 TRBV5-1 ASTQQPLGNTEAF
TRBJ1-3 15 TRBV11-3 ASSLQLEFSSGNTIY
TRBJ1-1 12 TRBV7-2 ASSLRRLNTEAF
TRBJ2-1 14 TRBV7-3 ASSRLGGNSANEQF
TRBJ1-1 13 TRBV18 ASSPLGALNTEAF
TRBJ1-2 12 TRBV7-8 ASSLEGSYYGYT